This entry features one T cell receptor beta chain sequence. Germline V gene data show CDR1 as LNHNV and CDR2 as YYDKDF (reference sequence). Trimming took off 0 bases at V and 8 bases at J, with 8 bases between the two ends. The CDR3 spans 13 residues. This entry belongs to a study of cytomegalovirus exposure and HLA in healthy donors. The PCR had 60 Vbeta and 13 Jbeta primers. Libraries were prepared by immunoSEQ multiplex PCR; TCRdb keeps only in-frame clonotypes and omits some of them. The data hold 60,000 to 85,000 clones, with roughly 70% observed a single time. The genes are TRBV15 and TRBJ2-1, with D uncertain. The sample taken for sequencing was PBMCs. This TCR was sampled from a man in his 60s in good health and CMV-seropositive. The CDR3 DNA sequence: TGTGCCACCAGCAGAGAGAGAAGCGATGAGCAGTTCTTC. Residues: CATSRERSDEQFF. Filled out from reference TRBV15 and TRBJ2-1, the complete variable domain reads DAMVIQNPRYQVTQFGKPVTLSCSQTLNHNVMYWYQQKSSQAPKLLFHYYDKDFNNEADTPDNFQSRRPNTSFCFLDIRSPGLGDTAMYLCATSRERSDEQFFGPGTRLTVL.